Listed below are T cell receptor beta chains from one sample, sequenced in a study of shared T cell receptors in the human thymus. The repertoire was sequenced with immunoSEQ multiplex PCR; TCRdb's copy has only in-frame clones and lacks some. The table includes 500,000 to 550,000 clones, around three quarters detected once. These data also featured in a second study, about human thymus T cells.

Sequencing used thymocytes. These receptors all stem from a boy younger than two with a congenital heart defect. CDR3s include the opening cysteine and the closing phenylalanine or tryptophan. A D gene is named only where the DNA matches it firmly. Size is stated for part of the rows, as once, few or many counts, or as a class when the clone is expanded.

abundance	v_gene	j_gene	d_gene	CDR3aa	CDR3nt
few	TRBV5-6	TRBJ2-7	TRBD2	CASSFETGRGTSGDEQYF	TGTGCCAGCAGCTTTGAGACAGGGCGGGGGACTAGCGGTGATGAGCAGTACTTC
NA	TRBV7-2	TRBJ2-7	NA	CASSFLGKRVPWVYEQYF	TGTGCCAGCAGCTTTCTCGGGAAACGGGTCCCATGGGTCTACGAGCAGTACTTC
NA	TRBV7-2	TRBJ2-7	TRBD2	CASSLGLAGVDEQYF	TGTGCCAGCAGCTTGGGACTAGCGGGAGTCGACGAGCAGTACTTC
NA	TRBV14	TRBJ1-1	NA	CASSRNASPIGGRVTEAFF	TGTGCCAGCAGCCGCAATGCCAGCCCTATCGGGGGGAGAGTGACTGAAGCTTTCTTT
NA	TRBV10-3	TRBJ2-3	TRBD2	CALSASGSSDTQYF	TGTGCCCTCAGTGCTAGCGGGAGTTCAGATACGCAGTATTTT
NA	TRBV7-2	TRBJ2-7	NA	CASSLAGGLTKYEQYF	TGTGCCAGCAGCTTAGCGGGAGGCCTCACCAAATACGAGCAGTACTTC
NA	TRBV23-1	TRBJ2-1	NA	CASSQSGVGSYNEQFF	TGCGCCAGCAGTCAATCTGGGGTCGGGAGTTACAATGAGCAGTTCTTC
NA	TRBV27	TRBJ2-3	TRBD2	CASCCPPGLAGADTQYF	TGTGCCAGCTGCTGCCCTCCGGGACTAGCGGGAGCAGATACGCAGTATTTT
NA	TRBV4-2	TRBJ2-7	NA	CASSQEVGSPIYEQYF	TGTGCCAGCAGCCAAGAAGTCGGGAGTCCCATTTACGAGCAGTACTTC
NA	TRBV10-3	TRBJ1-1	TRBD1	CAISKDRGFTEAFF	TGTGCCATCAGTAAGGACAGGGGGTTTACTGAAGCTTTCTTT
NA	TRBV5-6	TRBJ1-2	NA	CASSLGSLGAKLNGGYTF	TGTGCCAGCAGCTTGGGATCACTGGGGGCTAAACTAAACGGTGGCTACACCTTC
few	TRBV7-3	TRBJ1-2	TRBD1	CASSPLGADRGNGYTF	TGTGCCAGCAGCCCCTTGGGTGCGGACAGGGGGAATGGCTACACCTTC
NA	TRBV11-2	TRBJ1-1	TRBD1	CASSPRNDRARERAFF	TGTGCCAGCAGCCCCCGAAACGACAGGGCCCGGGAGAGGGCTTTCTTT
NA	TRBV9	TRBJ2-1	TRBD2	CASSVEAGDPSIPQFF	TGTGCCAGCAGCGTAGAAGCGGGAGATCCCTCCATCCCCCAGTTCTTC
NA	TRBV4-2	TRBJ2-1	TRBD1	CASSQDRVGQGEYEQFF	TGTGCCAGCAGCCAAGATCGTGTGGGACAGGGAGAATATGAGCAGTTCTTC
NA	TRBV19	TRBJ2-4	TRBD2	CASSIRSGSGNIQYF	TGTGCCAGTAGTATCCGGAGCGGGAGTGGGAACATTCAGTACTTC
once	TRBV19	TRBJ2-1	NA	CASSSPQGGGDNEQFF	TGTGCCAGTAGTTCCCCACAAGGGGGGGGAGACAATGAGCAGTTCTTC
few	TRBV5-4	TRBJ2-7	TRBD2	CASSLGLANEQYF	TGTGCCAGCAGCTTGGGACTAGCGAACGAGCAGTACTTC
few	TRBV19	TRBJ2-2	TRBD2	CASTPSGGTNTGELFF	TGTGCCAGTACCCCCTCGGGGGGGACAAACACCGGGGAGCTGTTTTTT
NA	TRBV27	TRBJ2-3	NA	CASSPIPEAASTDTQYF	TGTGCCAGCAGCCCCATCCCGGAGGCTGCTAGCACAGATACGCAGTATTTT
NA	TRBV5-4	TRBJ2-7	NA	CASSVQGENYEQYF	TGTGCCAGCAGTGTACAAGGGGAAAACTACGAGCAGTACTTC
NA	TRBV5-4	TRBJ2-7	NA	CASTPDPLESYEQYF	TGTGCCAGCACCCCCGATCCCTTGGAGTCTTACGAGCAGTACTTC
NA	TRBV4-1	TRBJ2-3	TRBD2	CASSQEAGVTDTQYF	TGCGCCAGCAGCCAAGAGGCGGGAGTCACAGATACGCAGTATTTT
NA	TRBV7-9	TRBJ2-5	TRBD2	CASSQPRAGLEKETQYF	TGTGCCAGCAGTCAACCGAGGGCGGGACTAGAAAAAGAGACCCAGTACTTC
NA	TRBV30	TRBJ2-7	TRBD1	CAWSRDSYSYEQYF	TGTGCCTGGAGCCGGGACAGCTACTCCTACGAGCAGTACTTC
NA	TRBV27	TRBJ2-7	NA	CASSLSADYEQYF	TGTGCCAGCAGTTTATCGGCGGACTACGAGCAGTACTTC
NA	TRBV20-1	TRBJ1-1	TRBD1	CSAVTGAEAFF	TGCAGTGCTGTAACAGGGGCTGAAGCTTTCTTT
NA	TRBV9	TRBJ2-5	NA	CASSVGAAVGETQYF	TGTGCCAGCAGCGTAGGGGCAGCGGTGGGAGAGACCCAGTACTTC
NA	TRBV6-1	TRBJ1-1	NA	CASNGAGLGTEAFF	TGTGCCAGCAATGGCGCGGGGTTGGGTACTGAAGCTTTCTTT
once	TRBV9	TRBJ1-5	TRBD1	CASSAGGYSNQPQHF	TGTGCCAGCAGCGCAGGGGGGTATAGCAATCAGCCCCAGCATTTT
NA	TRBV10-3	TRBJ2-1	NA	CAISESGPPRAFSYNEQFF	TGTGCCATCAGTGAGTCGGGTCCCCCGCGGGCCTTCTCCTACAATGAGCAGTTCTTC
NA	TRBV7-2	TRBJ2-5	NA	CASSLVDDGIIQETQYF	TGTGCCAGCAGCTTAGTGGACGACGGGATCATCCAAGAGACCCAGTACTTC
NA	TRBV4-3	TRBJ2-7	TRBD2	CASSLVSASGSRGSYEQYF	TGCGCCAGCAGCCTTGTTTCGGCTAGCGGGAGTAGGGGATCCTACGAGCAGTACTTC
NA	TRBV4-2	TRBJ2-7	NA	CASSQVVSARGPSFSYEQYF	TGTGCCAGCAGCCAAGTTGTGTCGGCTAGGGGCCCGAGTTTCTCCTACGAGCAGTACTTC
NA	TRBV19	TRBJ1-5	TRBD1	CASSVGQGMGQPQHF	TGTGCCAGTAGTGTCGGACAGGGGATGGGTCAGCCCCAGCATTTT
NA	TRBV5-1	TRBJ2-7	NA	CASSLQDRSTLSYEQYF	TGCGCCAGCAGCTTACAGGACAGATCCACCCTCTCCTACGAGCAGTACTTC
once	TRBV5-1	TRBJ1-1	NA	CASTAGKMAFF	TGCGCCAGCACTGCGGGTAAAATGGCTTTCTTT
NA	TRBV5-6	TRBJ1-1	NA	CASSRGGVRGMNTEAFF	TGTGCCAGCAGCCGGGGGGGTGTCAGGGGAATGAACACTGAAGCTTTCTTT
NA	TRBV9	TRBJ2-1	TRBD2	CASSSPSGRALVF	TGTGCCAGCAGCTCGCCTAGCGGGAGGGCTTTGGTCTTC
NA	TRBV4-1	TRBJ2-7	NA	CASSQEIRQKSYEQYF	TGCGCCAGCAGCCAAGAAATACGCCAGAAAAGCTACGAGCAGTACTTC
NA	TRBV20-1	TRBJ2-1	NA	CSASRDNEQFF	TGCAGTGCTAGTCGAGACAATGAGCAGTTCTTC
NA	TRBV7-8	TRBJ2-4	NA	CASSSHGETKNIQYF	TGTGCCAGCAGCTCCCACGGGGAAACCAAAAACATTCAGTACTTC
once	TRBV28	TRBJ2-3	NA	CASSPRGYLTDTQYF	TGTGCCAGCAGTCCCCGAGGCTATCTCACAGATACGCAGTATTTT
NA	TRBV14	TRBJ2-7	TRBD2	CASSQDNGGNCEQYF	TGTGCCAGCAGCCAAGATAACGGGGGGAACTGCGAGCAGTACTTC
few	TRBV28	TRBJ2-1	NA	CASSLWAEDCEQFF	TGTGCCAGCAGTTTATGGGCAGAGGACTGTGAGCAGTTCTTC